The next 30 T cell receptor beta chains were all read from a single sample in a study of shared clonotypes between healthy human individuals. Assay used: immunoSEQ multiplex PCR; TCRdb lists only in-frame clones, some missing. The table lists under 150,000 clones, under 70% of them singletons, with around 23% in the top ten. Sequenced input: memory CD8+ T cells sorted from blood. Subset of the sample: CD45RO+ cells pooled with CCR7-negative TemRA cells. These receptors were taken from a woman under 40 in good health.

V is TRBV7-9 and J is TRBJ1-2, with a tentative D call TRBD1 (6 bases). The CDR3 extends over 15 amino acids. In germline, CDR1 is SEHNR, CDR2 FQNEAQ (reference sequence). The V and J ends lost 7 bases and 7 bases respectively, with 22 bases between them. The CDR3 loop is CASKWSGQGFAGYTF. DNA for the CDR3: TGTGCCAGCAAATGGTCGGGGCAGGGGTTTGCTGGCTACACCTTC.

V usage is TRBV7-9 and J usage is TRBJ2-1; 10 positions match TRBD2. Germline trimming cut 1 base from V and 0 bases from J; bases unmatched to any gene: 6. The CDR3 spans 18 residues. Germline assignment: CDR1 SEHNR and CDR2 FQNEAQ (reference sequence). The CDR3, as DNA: TGTGCCAGCAGCTTAGGGGGACTAGCGCCGAGCTCCTACAATGAGCAGTTCTTC. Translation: CASSLGGLAPSSYNEQFF.

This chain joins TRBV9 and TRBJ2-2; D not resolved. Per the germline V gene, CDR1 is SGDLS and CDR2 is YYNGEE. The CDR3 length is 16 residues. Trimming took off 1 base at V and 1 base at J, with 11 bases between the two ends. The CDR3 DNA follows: TGTGCCAGCAGCGTATGGGCGGAAGAGAACACCGGGGAGCTGTTTTTT. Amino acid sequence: CASSVWAEENTGELFF.

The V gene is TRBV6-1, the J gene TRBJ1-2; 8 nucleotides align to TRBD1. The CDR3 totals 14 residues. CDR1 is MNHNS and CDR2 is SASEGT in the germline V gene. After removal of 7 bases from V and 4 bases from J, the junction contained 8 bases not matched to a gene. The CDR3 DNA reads TGTGCCAGCAACGGACAGGGAGGAGGCTATGGCTACACCTTC. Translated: CASNGQGGGYGYTF.

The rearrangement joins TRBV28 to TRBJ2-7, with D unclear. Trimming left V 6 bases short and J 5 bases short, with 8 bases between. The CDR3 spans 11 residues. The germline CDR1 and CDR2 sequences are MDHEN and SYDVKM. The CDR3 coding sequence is TGTGCCAGCAGGCTCTCGAACGAGCAGTACTTC. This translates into CASRLSNEQYF.

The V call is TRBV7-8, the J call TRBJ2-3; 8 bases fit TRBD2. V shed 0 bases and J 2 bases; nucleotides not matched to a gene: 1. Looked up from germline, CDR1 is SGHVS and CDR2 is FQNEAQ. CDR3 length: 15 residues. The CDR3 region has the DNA TGTGCCAGCAGCTTAGCAGCGGGGGCCACAGATACGCAGTATTTT. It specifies CASSLAAGATDTQYF. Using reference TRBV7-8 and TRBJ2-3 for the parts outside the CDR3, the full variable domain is GAGVSQSPRYKVAKRGQDVALRCDPISGHVSLFWYQQALGQGPEFLTYFQNEAQLDKSGLPSDRFFAERPEGSVSTLKIQRTQQEDSAVYLCASSLAAGATDTQYFGPGTRLTVL.

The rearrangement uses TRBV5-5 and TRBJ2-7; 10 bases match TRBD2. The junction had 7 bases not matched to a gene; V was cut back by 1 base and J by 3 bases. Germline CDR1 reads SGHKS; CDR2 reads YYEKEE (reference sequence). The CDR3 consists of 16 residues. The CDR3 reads CASSLFVTSGVYEQYF. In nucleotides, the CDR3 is TGTGCCAGCAGCTTGTTCGTCACTAGCGGGGTCTACGAGCAGTACTTC.

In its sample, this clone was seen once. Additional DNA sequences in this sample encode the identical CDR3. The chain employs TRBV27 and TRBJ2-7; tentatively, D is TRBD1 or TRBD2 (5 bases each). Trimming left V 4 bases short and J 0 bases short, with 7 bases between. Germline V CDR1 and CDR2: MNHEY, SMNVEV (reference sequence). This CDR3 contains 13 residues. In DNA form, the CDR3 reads TGTGCCAGCAGTTGGGGGAGCTCCTACGAGCAGTACTTC. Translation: CASSWGSSYEQYF.

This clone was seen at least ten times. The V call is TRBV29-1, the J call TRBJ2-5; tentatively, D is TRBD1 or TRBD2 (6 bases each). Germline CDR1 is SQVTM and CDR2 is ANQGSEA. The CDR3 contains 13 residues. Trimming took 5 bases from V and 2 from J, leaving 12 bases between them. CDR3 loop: CSVTGGTQETQYF. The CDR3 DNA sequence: TGCAGCGTTACCGGCGGGACACAAGAGACCCAGTACTTC.

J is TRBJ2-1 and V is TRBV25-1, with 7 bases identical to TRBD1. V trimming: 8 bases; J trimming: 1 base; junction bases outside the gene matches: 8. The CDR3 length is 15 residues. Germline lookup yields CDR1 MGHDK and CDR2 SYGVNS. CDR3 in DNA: TGTGCCAGCGAAACCACAGGGGAATCCTACAATGAGCAGTTCTTC. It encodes CASETTGESYNEQFF.

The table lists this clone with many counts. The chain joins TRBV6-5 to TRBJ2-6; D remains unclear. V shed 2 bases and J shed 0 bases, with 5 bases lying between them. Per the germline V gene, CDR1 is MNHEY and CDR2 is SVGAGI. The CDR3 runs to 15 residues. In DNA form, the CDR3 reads TGTGCCAGCAGTTACGGTAGCTCTGGGGCCAACGTCCTGACTTTC. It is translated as CASSYGSSGANVLTF.

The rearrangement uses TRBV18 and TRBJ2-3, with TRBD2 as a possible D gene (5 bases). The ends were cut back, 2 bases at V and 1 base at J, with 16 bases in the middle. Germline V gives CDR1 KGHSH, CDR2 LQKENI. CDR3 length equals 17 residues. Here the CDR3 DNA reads TGTGCCAGCTCACCATCGGCCCTACTAGACGGCACAGATACGCAGTATTTT. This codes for CASSPSALLDGTDTQYF.

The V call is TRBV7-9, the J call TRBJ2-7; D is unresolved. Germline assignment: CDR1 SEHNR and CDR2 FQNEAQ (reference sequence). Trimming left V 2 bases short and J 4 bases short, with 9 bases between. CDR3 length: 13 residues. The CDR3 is CASSLQSEYEQYF. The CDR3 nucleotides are TGTGCCAGCAGCTTACAAAGCGAATACGAGCAGTACTTC.

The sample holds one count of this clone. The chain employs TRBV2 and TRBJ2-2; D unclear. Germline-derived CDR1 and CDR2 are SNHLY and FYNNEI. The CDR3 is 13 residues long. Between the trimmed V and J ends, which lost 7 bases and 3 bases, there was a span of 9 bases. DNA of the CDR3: TGTGCCAGCACCCGACGGTACACCGGGGAGCTGTTTTTT. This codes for CASTRRYTGELFF. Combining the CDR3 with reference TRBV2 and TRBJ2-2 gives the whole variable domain EPEVTQTPSHQVTQMGQEVILRCVPISNHLYFYWYRQILGQKVEFLVSFYNNEISEKSEIFDDQFSVERPDGSNFTLKIRSTKLEDSAMYFCASTRRYTGELFFGEGSRLTVL.

For the CDR3, the DNA is TGTGCCAGCAGCTCGGTTGGAGAGACCCAGTACTTC. Its translation is CASSSVGETQYF. The chain combines TRBV7-9 with TRBJ2-5, with D hard to call. This CDR3 is 12 amino acids long. V lost 4 bases and J 4 bases, leaving 7 bases between the germline ends. Germline loops: CDR1 SEHNR, CDR2 FQNEAQ (reference sequence).

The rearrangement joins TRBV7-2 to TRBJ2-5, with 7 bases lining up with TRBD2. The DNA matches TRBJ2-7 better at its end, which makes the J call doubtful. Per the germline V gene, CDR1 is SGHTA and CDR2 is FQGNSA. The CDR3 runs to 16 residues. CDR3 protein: CASSFEGGIETYEQYF. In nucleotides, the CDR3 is TGTGCCAGCAGCTTCGAGGGAGGGATTGAGACCTACGAGCAGTACTTC.

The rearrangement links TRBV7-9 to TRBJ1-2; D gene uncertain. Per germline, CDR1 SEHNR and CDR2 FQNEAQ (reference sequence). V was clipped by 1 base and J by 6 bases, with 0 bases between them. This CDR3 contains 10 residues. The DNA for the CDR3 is TGTGCCAGCAGCTTAGATGGCTACACCTTC. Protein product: CASSLDGYTF.

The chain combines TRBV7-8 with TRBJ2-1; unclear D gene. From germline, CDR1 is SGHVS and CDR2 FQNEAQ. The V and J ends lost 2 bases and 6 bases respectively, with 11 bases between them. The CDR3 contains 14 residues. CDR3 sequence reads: CASSLIFLINEQFF. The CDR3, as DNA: TGTGCCAGCAGCTTAATTTTTTTAATCAATGAGCAGTTCTTC.

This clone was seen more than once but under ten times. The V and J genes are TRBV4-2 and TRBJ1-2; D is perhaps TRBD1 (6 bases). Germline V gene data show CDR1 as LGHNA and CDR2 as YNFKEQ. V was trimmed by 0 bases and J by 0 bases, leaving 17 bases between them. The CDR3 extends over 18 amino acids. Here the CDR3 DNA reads TGTGCCAGCAGCCAAGATATCGCGGAGGGGGTCTCTAACTATGGCTACACCTTC. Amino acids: CASSQDIAEGVSNYGYTF.

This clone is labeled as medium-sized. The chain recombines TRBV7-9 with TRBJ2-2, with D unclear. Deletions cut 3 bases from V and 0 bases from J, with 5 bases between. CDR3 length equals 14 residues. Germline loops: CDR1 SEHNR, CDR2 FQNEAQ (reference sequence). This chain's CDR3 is CASSFLTNTGELFF. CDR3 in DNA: TGTGCCAGCAGCTTCCTAACGAACACCGGGGAGCTGTTTTTT.

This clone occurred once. The CDR3 region has the DNA TGCGCCAGCAGGCCTCTGGCGGGAGGAAAGACGGCGAATGAGCAGTTCTTC. Translating gives CASRPLAGGKTANEQFF. The V gene is TRBV5-1, the J gene TRBJ2-1; 8 bases line up with TRBD2. Looked up from germline, CDR1 is SGHRS and CDR2 is YFSETQ. There are 17 residues in the CDR3. V lost 5 bases, J lost 7 bases, and 17 bases stayed unmatched.

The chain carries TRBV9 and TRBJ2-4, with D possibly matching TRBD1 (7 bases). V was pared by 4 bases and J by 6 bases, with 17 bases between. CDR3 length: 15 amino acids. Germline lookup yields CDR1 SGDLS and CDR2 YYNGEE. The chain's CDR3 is CASSPTGRGTNIQYF. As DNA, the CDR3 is TGTGCCAGCAGCCCGACAGGGCGCGGGACAAACATTCAGTACTTC.

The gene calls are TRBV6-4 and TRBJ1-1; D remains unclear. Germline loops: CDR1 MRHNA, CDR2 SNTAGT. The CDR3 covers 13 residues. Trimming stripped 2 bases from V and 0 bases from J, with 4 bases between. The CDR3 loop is CASSDSMNTEAFF. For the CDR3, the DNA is TGTGCCAGCAGTGACAGCATGAACACTGAAGCTTTCTTT.

This chain's CDR3 is CAWRPGTETYEQYF. For the CDR3, the DNA is TGTGCCTGGAGACCCGGGACTGAGACCTACGAGCAGTACTTC. The chain uses TRBV30 and TRBJ2-7, with a weak D call TRBD2 (6 bases). CDR3 length equals 14 residues. Trimming cost V 3 bases and J 2 bases, with 14 bases left between them. Per the germline V gene, CDR1 is GTSNPN and CDR2 is SVGIG (reference sequence).

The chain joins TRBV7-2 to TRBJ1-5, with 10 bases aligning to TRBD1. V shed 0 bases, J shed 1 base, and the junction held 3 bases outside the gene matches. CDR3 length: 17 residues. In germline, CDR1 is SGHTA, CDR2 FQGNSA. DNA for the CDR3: TGTGCCAGCAGCTTAGCGGGACAGGGGTTGAGCAATCAGCCCCAGCATTTT. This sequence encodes CASSLAGQGLSNQPQHF.

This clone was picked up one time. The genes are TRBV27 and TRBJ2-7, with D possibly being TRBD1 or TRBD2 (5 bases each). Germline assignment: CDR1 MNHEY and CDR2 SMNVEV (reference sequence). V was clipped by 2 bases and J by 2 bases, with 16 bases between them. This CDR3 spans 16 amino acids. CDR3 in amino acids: CASSLITGPDTYEQYF. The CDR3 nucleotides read TGTGCCAGCAGTTTAATAACGGGGCCGGACACCTACGAGCAGTACTTC.

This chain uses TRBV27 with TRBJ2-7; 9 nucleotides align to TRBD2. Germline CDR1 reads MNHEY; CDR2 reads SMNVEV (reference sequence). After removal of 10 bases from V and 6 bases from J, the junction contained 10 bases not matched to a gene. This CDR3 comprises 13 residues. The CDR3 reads CATLPLAGTEQYF. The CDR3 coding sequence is TGTGCCACGCTTCCCCTAGCGGGAACCGAGCAGTACTTC.

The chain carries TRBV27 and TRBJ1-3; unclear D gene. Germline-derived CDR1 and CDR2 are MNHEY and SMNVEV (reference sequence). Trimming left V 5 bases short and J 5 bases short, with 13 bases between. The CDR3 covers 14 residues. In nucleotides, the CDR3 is TGTGCCAGCAGTCCCAATGACGGGAGAAACACCATATATTTT. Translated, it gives CASSPNDGRNTIYF.

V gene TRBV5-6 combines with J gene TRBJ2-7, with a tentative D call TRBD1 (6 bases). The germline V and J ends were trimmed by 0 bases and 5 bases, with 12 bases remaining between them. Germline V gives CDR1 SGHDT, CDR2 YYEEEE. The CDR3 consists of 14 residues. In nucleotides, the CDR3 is TGTGCCAGCAGCTTGGCCCTCAGGGGCCACGAGCAGTACTTC. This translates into CASSLALRGHEQYF.

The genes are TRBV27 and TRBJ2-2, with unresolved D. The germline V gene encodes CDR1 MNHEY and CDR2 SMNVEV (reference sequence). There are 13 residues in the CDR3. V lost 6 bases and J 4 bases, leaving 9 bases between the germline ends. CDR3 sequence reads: CASSLGPTGELFF. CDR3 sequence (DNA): TGTGCCAGCAGCCTAGGGCCCACCGGGGAGCTGTTTTTT.